The rows below give T cell receptor beta chains drawn from one sample of a study of identical twins. Each CDR3 protein is one row after TCRdb ran MiXCR on the 5' RACE reads. The sample contains about 700,000 distinct CDR3 sequences, approximately 6.1% of which appear only once. The sequencing sample was made of naive T cells sorted from blood. All receptors derive from a young man in good health. Each CDR3 is given with its conserved first and last residue. A D gene is named only where the DNA matches it firmly. The size entry is marked missing in some rows and otherwise reads once, few, many or a size class.

size: many; V: TRBV20-1; D: TRBD2; J: TRBJ2-1; CDR3: CSAPTGLAGGPTYNEQFF; DNA: TGCAGTGCTCCCACCGGACTAGCGGGAGGGCCTACCTACAATGAGCAGTTCTTC
size: .; V: TRBV5-1; D: TRBD2; J: TRBJ2-1; CDR3: CASSSPGLASDEQFF; DNA: TGCGCCAGCAGCTCACCGGGACTAGCGTCTGATGAGCAGTTCTTC
size: many; V: TRBV28; D: .; J: TRBJ2-3; CDR3: CASSSPGRAADTQYF; DNA: TGTGCCAGCAGTTCCCCCGGGCGGGCGGCAGATACGCAGTATTTT
size: many; V: TRBV20-1; D: TRBD2; J: TRBJ2-1; CDR3: CSARGTSGNPYNEQFF; DNA: TGCAGTGCTAGGGGGACTAGCGGGAACCCCTACAATGAGCAGTTCTTC
size: many; V: TRBV25-1; D: .; J: TRBJ2-1; CDR3: CASSGRGRINEQFF; DNA: TGTGCCAGCAGTGGGCGTGGGAGGATAAATGAGCAGTTCTTC
size: few; V: TRBV7-9; D: .; J: TRBJ1-2; CDR3: CASRTTDRLYGYTF; DNA: TGTGCCAGCAGAACCACCGACAGGCTCTATGGCTACACCTTC
size: many; V: TRBV20-1; D: .; J: TRBJ2-1; CDR3: CSATGLVYNEQFF; DNA: TGCAGTGCTACGGGACTTGTCTACAATGAGCAGTTCTTC
size: many; V: TRBV10-3; D: TRBD2; J: TRBJ2-1; CDR3: CATAGLAAYNEQFF; DNA: TGTGCAACCGCTGGGCTAGCGGCCTACAATGAGCAGTTCTTC
size: few; V: TRBV6-5; D: .; J: TRBJ1-3; CDR3: CASSSKGFSGNTIYF; DNA: TGTGCCAGCAGTTCCAAGGGCTTTAGTGGAAACACCATATATTTT
size: many; V: TRBV12-3/TRBV12-4; D: .; J: TRBJ2-7; CDR3: CASSARVAPPYEQYF; DNA: TGTGCCAGCAGTGCCAGGGTAGCACCTCCATACGAGCAGTACTTC
size: many; V: TRBV12-3/TRBV12-4; D: TRBD2; J: TRBJ2-2; CDR3: CASTRASGNTGELFF; DNA: TGTGCCAGCACTCGGGCTAGCGGGAACACCGGGGAGCTGTTTTTT
size: .; V: TRBV20-1; D: .; J: TRBJ1-5; CDR3: CSASRPGVGNHPQHF; DNA: TGCAGTGCTTCACGACCGGGAGTCGGCAATCACCCCCAGCATTTT
size: few; V: TRBV29-1; D: .; J: TRBJ1-2; CDR3: CSVEAREGYGYTF; DNA: TGCAGCGTTGAGGCCAGGGAAGGGTATGGCTACACCTTC
size: few; V: TRBV20-1; D: TRBD1; J: TRBJ2-5; CDR3: CSARVISQGAIEETQYF; DNA: TGCAGTGCTAGGGTAATTTCACAGGGGGCCATAGAAGAGACCCAGTACTTC